These 14 T cell receptor beta chains were sequenced from one sample in a study of siplizumab effects on memory and regulatory T cells. Some clones are missing from TCRdb's copy, which holds only in-frame ones; the method was immunoSEQ multiplex PCR. This sample yields about 72,000 clones, of which under 95% are seen a single time; 25% to 35% belongs to the top ten. The source material was CD8+ T cells sorted from blood. Receptors were obtained from a human donor in good health.

The CDR3 is CASSFGVAGGQFF. The CDR3 DNA reads as TGTGCCAGCAGTTTTGGGGTAGCGGGGGGTCAGTTCTTC. This chain links TRBV27 with TRBJ2-1; 10 bases map to TRBD2. CDR1 MNHEY and CDR2 SMNVEV come from the germline V gene (reference sequence). V trimming: 3 bases; J trimming: 13 bases; junction bases outside the gene matches: 6. The CDR3 is 13 residues long.

This clone showed up just once. This chain joins TRBV11-3 and TRBJ2-2, with D possibly being TRBD1 (6 bases). The ends were cut back, 1 base at V and 0 bases at J, with 6 bases in the middle. CDR3 size: 15 residues. Germline CDR1 is SGHNT and CDR2 is YENEEA. The CDR3 loop reads CASSLGTANTGELFF. The DNA for the CDR3 is TGTGCCAGCAGCTTAGGGACAGCGAACACCGGGGAGCTGTTTTTT.

The chain has TRBV6-5 and TRBJ2-1; possible D gene TRBD1, 6 bases. V shed 9 bases and J shed 3 bases, with 18 bases lying between them. The CDR3 runs 15 residues. Germline loops: CDR1 MNHEY, CDR2 SVGAGI. CDR3 DNA sequence: TGTGCCAGTATGACGCAGGACAGAGGCTACAATGAGCAGTTCTTC. Translated, it gives CASMTQDRGYNEQFF.

The gene calls are TRBV7-9 and TRBJ2-5, with no clear D. TRBJ2-7 explains the end of the DNA better; the J call may be wrong. Per the germline V gene, CDR1 is SEHNR and CDR2 is FQNEAQ (reference sequence). The CDR3 runs 14 residues. In DNA, the CDR3 is TGTGCCAGCACGGGTAGCCAGAGCTCCTACGAGCAGTACTTC. As protein: CASTGSQSSYEQYF.

This chain links TRBV7-9 with TRBJ1-1, with D uncertain. This CDR3 is built from 12 residues. From germline, CDR1 is SEHNR and CDR2 FQNEAQ (reference sequence). The V end lost 3 bases, the J end lost 3 bases, and 5 bases lay between the germline ends. The CDR3 is CASSLDYTEAFF. The CDR3 bases are TGTGCCAGCAGCTTGGATTACACTGAAGCTTTCTTT.

The chain carries TRBV2 and TRBJ2-3; D may be TRBD1 (6 bases). Germline V CDR1 and CDR2: SNHLY, FYNNEI. V was trimmed by 9 bases and J by 2 bases, leaving 12 bases between them. The CDR3 is 13 amino acids. The CDR3 sequence is CASGQLPTDTQYF. As DNA, the CDR3 is TGTGCCAGTGGACAGCTACCCACAGATACGCAGTATTTT.

The table lists this clone with a count of one. The V and J genes are TRBV4-1 and TRBJ2-7, with TRBD2 identical over 7 bases. The CDR3 contains 15 residues. V dropped 0 bases and J dropped 4; count of bases not matched to a gene: 6. Germline CDR1 and CDR2: MGHRA and YSYEKL. The CDR3 here is CASSQDRASGYEQYF. The DNA for the CDR3 is TGCGCCAGCAGCCAAGATCGCGCTAGCGGATACGAGCAGTACTTC.

The rearrangement links TRBV12-5 to TRBJ1-2, with 8 nucleotides matching TRBD1. The CDR3 contains 15 residues. V was clipped by 1 base and J by 4 bases; unmatched bases: 5. From germline, CDR1 is LGHNT and CDR2 FRNRAP. The CDR3 loop reads CASGLGTGGIYGYTF. The CDR3 DNA follows: TGTGCTAGTGGTTTGGGAACAGGGGGTATCTATGGCTACACCTTC.

This clone was counted only a few times. This chain links TRBV18 with TRBJ2-7; D is undetermined. V was shortened by 0 bases and J by 3 bases, with 15 bases between the two germline ends. The CDR3 contains 16 residues. CDR1 KGHSH and CDR2 LQKENI come from the germline V gene. This CDR3 is CASSPPREHHFYEQYF. CDR3 DNA sequence: TGTGCCAGCTCACCACCCCGAGAACATCATTTCTACGAGCAGTACTTC. The full variable domain, rest sourced from reference TRBV18 and TRBJ2-7, is NAGVMQNPRHLVRRRGQEARLRCSPMKGHSHVYWYRQLPEEGLKFMVYLQKENIIDESGMPKERFSAEFPKEGPSILRIQQVVRGDSAAYFCASSPPREHHFYEQYFGPGTRLTVT.

V is TRBV11-2 and J is TRBJ2-2; 11 bases fit TRBD1. Trimming took 5 bases from V and 4 from J; bases not matched to a gene: 3. The CDR3 runs 15 residues. The germline CDR1 and CDR2 sequences are SGHAT and FQNNGV. CDR3 residues: CASSTGQGVTGELFF. The CDR3 region has the DNA TGTGCCAGCAGCACGGGACAGGGGGTCACCGGGGAGCTGTTTTTT.

This sequence joins TRBV30 and TRBJ2-5; TRBD2 might be the D (6 bases). Germline loops: CDR1 GTSNPN, CDR2 SVGIG (reference sequence). The CDR3 contains 13 residues. Trimming took 2 bases from V and 5 from J, leaving 12 bases between them. This chain's CDR3 is CAWSLWAGETQYF. CDR3 coding DNA: TGTGCCTGGAGTTTATGGGCGGGGGAGACCCAGTACTTC.

The J gene is TRBJ2-3, the V gene TRBV12-5, with TRBD2 identical over 10 bases. V was pared by 3 bases and J by 5 bases, with 5 bases of the junction left unmatched. The CDR3 has 15 amino acids. Germline V gives CDR1 LGHNT, CDR2 FRNRAP. The DNA for the CDR3 is TGTGCTAGTGGTTTCAGCGGGGGGGCCGAAGATACGCAGTATTTT. Amino acid sequence: CASGFSGGAEDTQYF.

The chain recombines TRBV6-1 with TRBJ2-7; the match to TRBD2 covers 8 bases. Trimming at V came to 4 bases and at J to 0 bases, leaving 5 bases not matched to a gene. Germline V gene data show CDR1 as MNHNS and CDR2 as SASEGT. CDR3 size: 15 residues. For the CDR3, the DNA is TGTGCCAGCAGTGGGGACGGGGGGGCCTCCTACGAGCAGTACTTC. Amino acid sequence: CASSGDGGASYEQYF.

The chain joins TRBV11-2 to TRBJ2-7, with 8 bases identical to TRBD2. With 2 bases clipped from V and 3 bases from J, the junction kept 6 bases outside the gene matches. This CDR3 contains 15 residues. Per the germline V gene, CDR1 is SGHAT and CDR2 is FQNNGV. This chain's CDR3 is CASSLTAGDLYEQYF. CDR3 DNA: TGTGCCAGCAGCTTAACAGCGGGAGACCTCTACGAGCAGTACTTC.